What follows describes a single T cell receptor (beta chain). No antigen is known for it. This sample is drawn from a study of OX40 agonist ivuxolimab in advanced cancers. Study in general: Patient treatment consisted of intravenous ivuxolimab administration every 2 weeks at 0.01 to 10 mg/kg.

Method: immunoSEQ multiplex PCR; TCRdb's copy keeps in-frame clones and lacks some. This table holds some 83,000 clones, 65% to 90% found once. General study findings and limits: There were, on average, more expanded clones in CD8+ T cells than in CD4+.

Per the germline V gene, CDR1 is SGHTA and CDR2 is FQGNSA. Between the trimmed V and J ends, which lost 5 bases and 2 bases, there was a span of 12 bases. The CDR3 sequence is 14 residues long. This sequence was found in an adult with an advanced solid tumor such as melanoma, head and neck, liver or kidney cancer. This sequence joins TRBV7-2 and TRBJ1-2, with D tentatively TRBD1 (6 bases). Sequenced here: CD4+ or CD8+ T cells sorted from blood, sampled in a trial of the OX40 agonist ivuxolimab. The CDR3 nucleotides are TGTGCCAGCAGCCCGGATACAGGGAACTATGGCTACACCTTC. Residues: CASSPDTGNYGYTF.